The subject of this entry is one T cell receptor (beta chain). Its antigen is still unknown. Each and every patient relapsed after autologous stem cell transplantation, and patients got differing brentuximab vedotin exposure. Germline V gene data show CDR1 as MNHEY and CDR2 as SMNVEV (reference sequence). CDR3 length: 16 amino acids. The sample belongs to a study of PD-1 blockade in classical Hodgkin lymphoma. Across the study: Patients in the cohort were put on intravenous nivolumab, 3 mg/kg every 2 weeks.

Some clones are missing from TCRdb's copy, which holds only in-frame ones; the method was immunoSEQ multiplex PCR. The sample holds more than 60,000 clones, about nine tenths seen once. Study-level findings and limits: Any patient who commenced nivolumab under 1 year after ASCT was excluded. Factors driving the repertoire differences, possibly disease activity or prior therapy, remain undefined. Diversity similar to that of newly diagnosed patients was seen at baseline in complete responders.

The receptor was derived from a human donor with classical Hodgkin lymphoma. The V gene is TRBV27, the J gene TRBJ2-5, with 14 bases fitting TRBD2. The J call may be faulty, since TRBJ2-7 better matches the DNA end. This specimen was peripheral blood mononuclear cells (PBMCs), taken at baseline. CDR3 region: CASRGLAGERGYEQYF. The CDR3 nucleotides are TGTGCCAGCCGGGGACTAGCGGGAGAAAGGGGTTACGAGCAGTACTTC.